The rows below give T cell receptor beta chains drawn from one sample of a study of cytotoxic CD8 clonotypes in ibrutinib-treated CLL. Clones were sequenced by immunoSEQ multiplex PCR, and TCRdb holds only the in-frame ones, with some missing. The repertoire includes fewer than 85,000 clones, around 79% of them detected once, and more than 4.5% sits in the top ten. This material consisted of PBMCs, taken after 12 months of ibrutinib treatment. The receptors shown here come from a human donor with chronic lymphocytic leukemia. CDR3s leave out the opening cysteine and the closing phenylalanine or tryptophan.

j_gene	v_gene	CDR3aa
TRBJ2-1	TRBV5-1	ASSLALSSHNEQF
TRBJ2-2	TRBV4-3	ASSQIRAFGELF
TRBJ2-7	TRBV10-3	AISRSLTYEQY
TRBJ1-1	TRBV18	ASSPFGTDLNTEAF
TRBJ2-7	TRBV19	ASSVDRGSSYEQY
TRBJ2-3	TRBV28	AVTSTDTQY
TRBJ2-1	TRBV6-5	ASSTGTKQF
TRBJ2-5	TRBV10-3	AISPGGVAGGGETQY
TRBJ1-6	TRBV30	AWARRNSPLH
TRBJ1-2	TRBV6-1	ASRPDRNYGYT
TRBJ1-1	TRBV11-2	ASSLYGNTEAF
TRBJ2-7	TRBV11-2	ASSLPPTGPYEQY
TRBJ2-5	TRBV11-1	ASSPPGVGQY
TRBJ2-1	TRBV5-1	ASSLGVAGGREAF
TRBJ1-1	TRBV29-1	SVEGWQGNEAF
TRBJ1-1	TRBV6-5	ASTSGGRPRHV
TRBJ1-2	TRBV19	ASSIKAGQVGYT
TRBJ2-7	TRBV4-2	ASSQDVWGPFGEQY
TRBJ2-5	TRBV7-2	ASSRGPQRGETQY
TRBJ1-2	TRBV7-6	ASRGTSGGGYT
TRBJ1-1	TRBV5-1	ASSLAPSSMNTEAF
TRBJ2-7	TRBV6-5	ASSSSGRDYEQY
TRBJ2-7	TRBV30	ALWGTSYEQY
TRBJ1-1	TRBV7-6	ASSRDRGREYTEAF
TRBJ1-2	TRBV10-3	AISEDSLGYT
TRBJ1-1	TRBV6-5	ATAHYPGPNTEAF
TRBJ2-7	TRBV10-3	ASRGQGDDEQY
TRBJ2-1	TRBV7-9	ASSLGRGLGEQF
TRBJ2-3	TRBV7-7	ASSQPPADTQY
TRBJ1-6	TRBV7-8	ASSVGHPYNSPLH
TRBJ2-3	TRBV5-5	ASSLGRLGGTDTQY
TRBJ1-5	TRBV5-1	ASSPQSGDQPQH
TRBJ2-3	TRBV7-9	ASPRGVADTQY